This T cell receptor beta chain is drawn from a study of human T cells and chemical hapten exposure. Study conclusions and caveats: Controls formed significantly fewer large CDR3 similarity clusters than expanded TCRs did. Among TCRs, those above 1 in 1000 frequency were unaffected by DPC sensitization.

Methods used by the authors: Samples contained a median of about 96,000 TCRs, with a range of roughly 20,000 to 700,000. TCRdb analysed the RACE reads with MiXCR anew, one entry per CDR3 protein. V and J calls and clone size were set by TCRdb, not the authors. The sample shows 250,000 or so distinct CDR3 sequences, about 7.7% of them seen only once. This clonotype was detected ten times or more. Its antigen is currently unknown. The CDR3 covers 14 residues. Germline V gene data show CDR1 as SGDLS and CDR2 as YYNGEE. Trimming pared 0 bases from V and 1 base from J, leaving 7 bases between. Time point indicated: pre-sensitization, week 0. Treatment meaning: therapeutic diphenylcyclopropenone sensitization with weekly scalp DPC. The template was total RNA from unfractionated whole blood.

This TCR was recovered from a man between 18 and 35 years old with alopecia areata. Some clones in this sample may be carry-over from other donors' samples. The chain has TRBV9 and TRBJ1-1; no clear D. The material sequenced was whole blood, taken in connection with sensitization to the hapten diphenylcyclopropenone (DPC). The chain's CDR3 is CASSVGPENTEAFF. Here the CDR3 DNA reads TGTGCCAGCAGCGTAGGTCCAGAGAACACTGAAGCTTTCTTT.